This TCR beta chain was sequenced for a study of cytomegalovirus exposure and HLA in healthy donors. Points from the study as a whole: A later analysis linked a missense DCLRE1C variant to TCR beta V- and J-gene trimming. An apparent linkage of common viral pathogens to several of the most significant clusters emerged in a later analysis. Sequencing likely produced, as an artifact, a cluster of highly shared sequence variants. Reportedly, cytomegalovirus status was diagnosed with high sensitivity and specificity.

Primers: 60 Vbeta forward and 13 Jbeta reverse. This table comes from immunoSEQ multiplex PCR, and its TCRdb copy is limited to in-frame clones, with some not included. This table has some 150,000 clones, over 70% appearing once. This clone has just a few counts. The antigen remains undetermined. The CDR3 has 14 amino acids. V lost 1 base and J lost 1, with 8 bases in between. The germline CDR1 and CDR2 sequences are LGHNA and YSLEER. The chain has TRBV4-3 and TRBJ2-7; the D is unclear. Sequencing used PBMCs. The sequence came from a man aged 40-49 years in good health and CMV-seropositive. The CDR3 DNA follows: TGCGCCAGCAGCCAAGGAGCTCATTCCTACGAGCAGTACTTC. It codes for CASSQGAHSYEQYF.